The 25 T cell receptor beta chains presented below share a single source sample, sequenced in a study of graft-versus-host responses after intestinal transplantation. These receptors have no known antigen. Measured with immunoSEQ multiplex PCR; TCRdb has only the in-frame clones, and not every one. The sample shows more than 95,000 clones, roughly nine tenths of them seen only once. Sequencing used unstimulated CD4+ T cells sorted from spleen or lymph node cells, obtained before intestinal transplant. The source of these receptors is a human donor who received an intestinal transplant.

The chain employs TRBV2 and TRBJ1-5, with TRBD1 matching over 8 bases. The trim removed 7 bases at V and 7 bases at J, leaving 6 bases unmatched. Germline V gene data show CDR1 as SNHLY and CDR2 as FYNNEI. The CDR3 extends over 13 amino acids. CDR3 residues: CASTTGGGQPQHF. The CDR3, as DNA: TGTGCCAGCACCACAGGGGGTGGGCAGCCCCAGCATTTT.

The chain couples TRBV5-1 to TRBJ1-1; unclear D gene. Germline CDR1 is SGHRS and CDR2 is YFSETQ. V was clipped by 5 bases and J by 2 bases, with 16 bases between them. The CDR3 extends over 15 amino acids. The DNA for the CDR3 is TGCGCCAGCAGTGTTGGGAGTATCGGAAACACTGAAGCTTTCTTT. This gives the protein CASSVGSIGNTEAFF.

This chain uses TRBV6-5 with TRBJ2-7; 7 bases map to TRBD1. In germline, CDR1 is MNHEY, CDR2 SVGAGI. V shed 5 bases and J 3 bases; nucleotides not matched to a gene: 10. This CDR3 contains 15 residues. The CDR3 bases are TGTGCCAGCAGTAAGACAACCGGGACAGTCTACGAGCAGTACTTC. Amino acid sequence: CASSKTTGTVYEQYF.

The chain links TRBV6-5 to TRBJ1-1; D gene unclear. Germline assignment: CDR1 MNHEY and CDR2 SVGAGI. Trimming left V 1 base short and J 0 bases short, with 9 bases between. The CDR3 runs 15 residues. CDR3 region: CASSYLRQMNTEAFF. CDR3 nucleotides: TGTGCCAGCAGTTACTTACGTCAGATGAACACTGAAGCTTTCTTT.

CDR3: CASSFGTSGTDTQYF. For the CDR3, the DNA is TGTGCCAGCAGCTTCGGGACTAGCGGCACAGATACGCAGTATTTT. This chain uses TRBV9 with TRBJ2-3; 10 nucleotides agree with TRBD2. V lost 4 bases, J lost 1 base, and 3 bases stayed unmatched. CDR3 length: 15 residues. Germline V gene sequence: CDR1 SGDLS, CDR2 YYNGEE.

This chain connects TRBV7-9 to TRBJ2-1, with D perhaps TRBD1 (6 bases). Germline CDR1 is SEHNR and CDR2 is FQNEAQ (reference sequence). Trimming stripped 4 bases from V and 7 bases from J, with 8 bases between. The CDR3 runs 12 residues. The CDR3 sequence: CASSSRGNEQFF. CDR3 DNA: TGTGCCAGCAGCTCCAGGGGAAATGAGCAGTTCTTC.

V and J are TRBV5-1 and TRBJ2-7; 8 bases match TRBD1. Losses at the gene ends were 2 bases for V and 3 bases for J; bases not matched to a gene: 4. Germline CDR1 is SGHRS and CDR2 is YFSETQ. The CDR3 is 14 amino acids. Here the CDR3 DNA reads TGCGCCAGCAGCTTCCAGGGGGCTTACTACGAGCAGTACTTC. This encodes CASSFQGAYYEQYF.

This clone has only a few counts. The chain joins TRBV6-1 to TRBJ2-7; the match to TRBD2 covers 8 bases. The V segment lost 8 bases and the J segment 6 bases; nucleotides outside the gene matches: 6. Germline V gene sequence: CDR1 MNHNS, CDR2 SASEGT. This CDR3 is 12 amino acids long. CDR3 nucleotide sequence: TGTGCCAGCCTGAGGGCGGGAGGCGAGCAGTACTTC. This sequence encodes CASLRAGGEQYF.

This sequence joins TRBV4-1 and TRBJ1-2; 7 bases match TRBD1. CDR1 and CDR2 (germline): MGHRA, YSYEKL. The CDR3 is 19 residues long. The V segment lost 1 base and the J segment 4 bases; nucleotides outside the gene matches: 18. CDR3 DNA: TGCGCCAGCAGCCAAGTGGGTAAGGGGGCGGCAGGAGGGTTCTATGGCTACACCTTC. It encodes CASSQVGKGAAGGFYGYTF.

The gene calls are TRBV2 and TRBJ1-1; the D gene is possibly TRBD1 (5 bases). Germline assignment: CDR1 SNHLY and CDR2 FYNNEI. The CDR3 is 13 residues long. Trimming cost V 8 bases and J 5 bases, with 15 bases left between them. The chain's CDR3 is CASPPDGGTEAFF. The CDR3 DNA reads as TGTGCCAGCCCACCGGACGGGGGGACTGAAGCTTTCTTT.

The chain carries TRBV9 and TRBJ2-2; 7 bases align to TRBD1. Germline CDR1 reads SGDLS; CDR2 reads YYNGEE. V was clipped by 4 bases and J by 5 bases; unmatched bases: 11. There are 16 residues in the CDR3. The CDR3 sequence is CASSQTTGTRTGELFF. The CDR3, as DNA: TGTGCCAGCAGCCAGACGACAGGGACGAGAACCGGGGAGCTGTTTTTT.

The CDR3 spells CASSLLAGGEETQYF. The CDR3 nucleotides are TGCGCCAGCAGCTTGTTAGCGGGAGGGGAGGAGACCCAGTACTTC. The V and J genes are TRBV5-1 and TRBJ2-5, with 11 bases identical to TRBD2. The CDR3 is 15 amino acids. Germline V gene lookup returns CDR1 SGHRS and CDR2 YFSETQ. With 1 base clipped from V and 5 bases from J, the junction kept 4 bases outside the gene matches. Full variable domain (rest looked up from reference TRBV5-1 and TRBJ2-5): KAGVTQTPRYLIKTRGQQVTLSCSPISGHRSVSWYQQTPGQGLQFLFEYFSETQRNKGNFPGRFSGRQFSNSRSEMNVSTLELGDSALYLCASSLLAGGEETQYFGPGTRLLVL.

This clone turned up a few times. The chain is built from TRBV10-2 and TRBJ1-2; a weak D match, TRBD1 (5 bases). With 6 bases removed from V and 4 bases from J, the gap between germline ends came to 15 bases. Germline CDR1 and CDR2: WSHSY and SAAADI. This CDR3 has 14 residues. The CDR3, as DNA: TGCGCCAGCAGGAGCCTCAGGGTTAGCTATGGCTACACCTTC. Translating gives CASRSLRVSYGYTF.

V usage is TRBV25-1 and J usage is TRBJ1-2; D not resolved. Germline lookup yields CDR1 MGHDK and CDR2 SYGVNS. The CDR3 spans 13 residues. Trimming removed 3 bases at V and 2 bases at J, with 7 bases between. CDR3 loop: CASSDGKNYGYTF. The CDR3 bases are TGTGCCAGCAGTGACGGGAAGAACTATGGCTACACCTTC.

The chain combines TRBV27 with TRBJ2-1; D possibly corresponds to TRBD2 (7 bases). This CDR3 contains 15 residues. Trimming left V 0 bases short and J 9 bases short, with 15 bases between. Germline-derived CDR1 and CDR2 are MNHEY and SMNVEV (reference sequence). The CDR3 loop reads CASSLSRWGGGEQFF. In DNA, the CDR3 is TGTGCCAGCAGTTTATCGCGGTGGGGGGGCGGTGAGCAGTTCTTC.

The chain carries TRBV30 and TRBJ1-6; TRBD1 matches 7 bases. The CDR3 is 15 amino acids. Germline CDR1 and CDR2: GTSNPN and SVGIG (reference sequence). V lost 6 bases and J lost 9; bases outside the gene matches: 14. CDR3 region: CACHQTGLKSSPLHF. CDR3 DNA sequence: TGTGCCTGTCACCAGACAGGGTTAAAGAGTTCACCCCTCCACTTT.

This sequence joins TRBV14 and TRBJ1-3; possible D gene TRBD1, 6 bases. The germline V gene has CDR1 SGHDN and CDR2 FVKESK. V was clipped by 4 bases and J by 1 base, with 11 bases between them. The length of the CDR3 is 15 residues. CDR3 sequence (DNA): TGTGCCAGCAGCCGTCACAGGGTTTCTGGAAACACCATATATTTT. Amino acids: CASSRHRVSGNTIYF.

With respect to this clone: One junction end disagrees with the germline gene, perhaps due to a read error. The sample has other DNA sequences that encode this CDR3 too. V is TRBV6-5 and J is TRBJ2-6; D perhaps matches TRBD1 (7 bases). The CDR3 is made up of 15 amino acids. Germline assignment: CDR1 MNHEY and CDR2 SVGAGI. The CDR3 DNA reads as TGTGCCAGCAGGAAGACAGGGACTGGGGCCAACGTACTGACTTTC. This encodes CASRKTGTGANVLTF.

The rearrangement uses TRBV30 and TRBJ2-7, with D possibly being TRBD2 (8 bases). Trimming removed 3 bases from V and 1 base from J, with 16 bases in between. The germline CDR1 and CDR2 sequences are GTSNPN and SVGIG (reference sequence). The CDR3 covers 15 residues. Here the CDR3 DNA reads TGTGCCTGGAGAAGGGGGCGGGGGGCTTCCTACGAGCAGTACTTC. It translates to CAWRRGRGASYEQYF.

V gene TRBV19 combines with J gene TRBJ2-1; tentative D call: TRBD2 (5 bases). The V and J ends lost 6 bases and 7 bases respectively, with 13 bases between them. CDR3 length equals 13 residues. In germline, CDR1 is LNHDA, CDR2 SQIVND (reference sequence). Here the CDR3 DNA reads TGTGCCAGTAGACGGAATCTAGCAAATGAGCAGTTCTTC. It specifies CASRRNLANEQFF.

Only one count was recorded for this clone. The chain is built from TRBV5-1 and TRBJ2-1, with 8 nucleotides matching TRBD2. This CDR3 has 17 amino acids. The junction had 18 bases not matched to a gene; V was cut back by 4 bases and J by 9 bases. Germline lookup yields CDR1 SGHRS and CDR2 YFSETQ. CDR3 DNA: TGCGCCAGCAGCGGTGCCCCACTAGCGGCCCCATTCTCTGAGCAGTTCTTC. This codes for CASSGAPLAAPFSEQFF.

The chain employs TRBV7-9 and TRBJ2-2, with D maybe TRBD1 (5 bases). The CDR3 length is 14 residues. Trimming cost V 2 bases and J 1 base, with 5 bases left between them. From germline, CDR1 is SEHNR and CDR2 FQNEAQ (reference sequence). CDR3 DNA: TGTGCCAGCAGCTTAACAGGGAACACCGGGGAGCTGTTTTTT. As protein: CASSLTGNTGELFF.

Worth noting for this clone: Other DNA sequences in the sample encode the same CDR3. The V gene is TRBV9, the J gene TRBJ1-2, with D uncertain. Germline values: CDR1 SGDLS, CDR2 YYNGEE. CDR3 length equals 13 residues. V lost 0 bases and J 2 bases, leaving 5 bases between the germline ends. The CDR3 region is CASSVDRNYGYTF. CDR3 bases: TGTGCCAGCAGCGTAGACCGGAACTATGGCTACACCTTC.

The V call is TRBV15, the J call TRBJ1-1, with TRBD1 identical over 9 bases. The V and J ends lost 3 bases and 0 bases, in that order; junction bases with no gene match: 8. The V gene's germline CDR1 is LNHNV and CDR2 YYDKDF (reference sequence). The CDR3 runs to 17 residues. The CDR3 protein is CATSREDRGQMNTEAFF. The CDR3 coding sequence is TGTGCCACCAGCAGGGAGGACAGGGGCCAGATGAACACTGAAGCTTTCTTT.

V and J are TRBV19 and TRBJ1-1; tentative D call: TRBD1 (6 bases). Trimming removed 3 bases at V and 4 bases at J, with 15 bases between. Looked up from germline, CDR1 is LNHDA and CDR2 is SQIVND (reference sequence). CDR3 length: 15 amino acids. CDR3 residues: CASSIGRGQGTEAFF. The CDR3 nucleotides are TGTGCCAGTAGTATTGGCAGGGGCCAGGGCACTGAAGCTTTCTTT. The complete variable domain, with remaining parts taken from reference TRBV19 and TRBJ1-1, reads DGGITQSPKYLFRKEGQNVTLSCEQNLNHDAMYWYRQDPGQGLRLIYYSQIVNDFQKGDIAEGYSVSREKKESFPLTVTSAQKNPTAFYLCASSIGRGQGTEAFFGQGTRLTVV.